This TCR beta chain derives from a study of T cells in Graves' hyperthyroidism and ophthalmopathy. Worth noting for this clonotype: The antigen is not known. A much larger clone lies a single base off, so this may be a read error.

Researchers took RNA transcripts and amplified the TCR beta CDR3 regions from them. Using the HTBI primer set, a first-round RT-PCR was run on the TCR CDR3. TCRdb reprocessed the multiplex PCR reads with MiXCR, giving one entry per CDR3 protein. The sample lists 500,000 to 650,000 distinct CDR3 sequences, roughly 45% occurring once. Broader study findings: The majority of expanded thyroid clonotypes above 0.001 also appeared in blood. Ophthalmopathy and stable hyperthyroidism were separated by a 13 V-J model. The model foresaw ophthalmopathy a median around 6.4 months prior to onset.

Exclusion of patients followed from uncontrolled infection, other autoimmune disease, pregnancy or lactation. The specimen sequenced was peripheral blood or thyroid tissue (not recorded which). The receptor was derived from an adult woman with Graves' disease, either hyperthyroidism or ophthalmopathy (not recorded which).

The chain's CDR3 is CASSSTQGGYDSPFHF. The CDR3 coding sequence is TGTGCCAGCAGTTCCACACAGGGAGGTTATGATTCACCCTTCCACTTT. The chain has TRBV6-5 and TRBJ1-6; D might be TRBD1 (6 bases). Germline CDR1 is MNHEY and CDR2 is SVGAGI. The CDR3 is 16 amino acids.